These 25 T cell receptor beta chains were sequenced from one sample in a study of sequential checkpoint blockade in melanoma. Sample treatment: randomized to nivolumab then ipilimumab (arm A) or the reverse (arm B). This table comes from immunoSEQ multiplex PCR, and its TCRdb copy is limited to in-frame clones, with some not included. The sample shows over 20,000 clones, around 65% of them seen only once. Sequencing used CD8+ T cells sorted from blood (inferred from file names), obtained from a patient given nivolumab and ipilimumab in sequence. These receptors were obtained from a human donor with melanoma.

The J gene is TRBJ2-2, the V gene TRBV4-2; D unresolved. This CDR3 is 18 amino acids long. Trimming stripped 0 bases from V and 0 bases from J, with 14 bases between. Germline V gene lookup returns CDR1 LGHNA and CDR2 YNFKEQ. For the CDR3, the DNA is TGTGCCAGCAGCCAAGATGTGACATTCGGAACGAACACCGGGGAGCTGTTTTTT. Amino acids: CASSQDVTFGTNTGELFF.

There are a few counts of this clone. The V gene is TRBV5-6, the J gene TRBJ2-3, with 11 bases identical to TRBD1. Germline V gene sequence: CDR1 SGHDT, CDR2 YYEEEE. The ends lost 2 bases at V and 4 bases at J; junction bases unmatched: 3. This CDR3 has 15 amino acids. The CDR3 DNA follows: TGTGCCAGCAGCTTACGGACAGGGGGCGCAGATACGCAGTATTTT. It specifies CASSLRTGGADTQYF. Combining the CDR3 with reference TRBV5-6 and TRBJ2-3 gives the whole variable domain DAGVTQSPTHLIKTRGQQVTLRCSPKSGHDTVSWYQQALGQGPQFIFQYYEEEERQRGNFPDRFSGHQFPNYSSELNVNALLLGDSALYLCASSLRTGGADTQYFGPGTRLTVL.

This clone has more than one count but fewer than ten. The rearrangement uses TRBV7-2 and TRBJ1-3, with a possible D match to TRBD1 (6 bases). Looked up from germline, CDR1 is SGHTA and CDR2 is FQGNSA. The germline V and J ends were trimmed by 5 bases and 2 bases, with 10 bases remaining between them. The CDR3 consists of 14 residues. The CDR3 here is CASSTGQTGNTIYF. The CDR3 region has the DNA TGTGCCAGCAGCACAGGACAGACTGGAAACACCATATATTTT.

The rearrangement joins TRBV4-3 to TRBJ1-4, with D unresolved. The length of the CDR3 is 15 residues. Trimming took 2 bases from V and 8 from J, leaving 15 bases between them. CDR1 LGHNA and CDR2 YSLEER come from the germline V gene. CDR3 in amino acids: CASSQSIRGNEKLFF. The DNA of the CDR3 is TGCGCCAGCAGCCAAAGTATTCGGGGAAACGAAAAACTGTTTTTT.

Regarding this clone: Here the CDR3 omits its conserved ending phenylalanine or tryptophan, so a read error is the likely source. This rearrangement joins TRBV6-1 to TRBJ2-7, with TRBD1 identical over 9 bases. This CDR3 region has 13 residues. The V gene's germline CDR1 is MNHNS and CDR2 SASEGT. The ends lost 8 bases at V and 7 bases at J; junction bases unmatched: 9. The CDR3 nucleotides are TGTGCCAGCGACCGTACAGGGGGCCGGGAGCAGTACCTC. It yields the protein CASDRTGGREQYL.

The chain uses TRBV27 and TRBJ2-1, with a weak D call TRBD2 (6 bases). V dropped 4 bases and J dropped 0 bases, with 19 bases sitting between them. This CDR3 region has 18 residues. Germline-derived CDR1 and CDR2 are MNHEY and SMNVEV (reference sequence). The CDR3 loop reads CASSSGGYGGISYNEQFF. Written as DNA, the CDR3 is TGTGCCAGCAGTTCAGGCGGGTACGGGGGAATCTCCTACAATGAGCAGTTCTTC.

The CDR3 sequence is CASSADTGELQETQYF. The DNA of the CDR3 is TGTGCCAGCAGCGCAGATACGGGGGAATTACAAGAGACCCAGTACTTC. The chain couples TRBV9 to TRBJ2-5; D is perhaps TRBD2 (6 bases). Trimming cost V 3 bases and J 2 bases, with 17 bases left between them. Germline assignment: CDR1 SGDLS and CDR2 YYNGEE. CDR3 length: 16 residues.

CDR3 region: CASSPLVRWGNTIYF. CDR3 coding DNA: TGTGCCAGCAGCCCCCTCGTTCGGTGGGGAAACACCATATATTTT. This chain uses TRBV6-6 with TRBJ1-3; D uncertain. The germline V and J ends were trimmed by 6 bases and 4 bases, with 16 bases remaining between them. Germline V gene sequence: CDR1 MNHNY, CDR2 SVGAGI (reference sequence). This CDR3 comprises 15 residues.

This clone was observed a handful of times. This chain links TRBV19 with TRBJ1-5; the D gene is possibly TRBD1 (5 bases). Germline-derived CDR1 and CDR2 are LNHDA and SQIVND (reference sequence). V lost 1 base and J 11 bases, leaving 15 bases between the germline ends. The CDR3 contains 14 residues. For the CDR3, the DNA is TGTGCCAGTAGTATAGCCCCAGGGCAGGCGTCCCAGCATTTT. It translates to CASSIAPGQASQHF.

The chain has TRBV7-9 and TRBJ1-4; D gene ambiguous. Germline values: CDR1 SEHNR, CDR2 FQNEAQ (reference sequence). V lost 3 bases to trimming and J lost 7 bases, with 24 bases between them. There are 18 residues in the CDR3. As DNA, the CDR3 is TGTGCCAGCAGCTTGGAGGGAGGTGGGGAACCACTTGGTGAAAAACTGTTTTTT. Translating it yields CASSLEGGGEPLGEKLFF.

The rearrangement links TRBV27 to TRBJ2-7, with D perhaps TRBD2 (6 bases). Trimming took 5 bases from V and 3 from J, leaving 11 bases between them. The CDR3 loop spans 13 amino acids. CDR1 MNHEY and CDR2 SMNVEV come from the germline V gene (reference sequence). The CDR3: CASSAGTFYEQYV. The CDR3 nucleotides are TGTGCCAGCAGTGCGGGAACCTTCTACGAGCAGTACGTC.

The rearrangement links TRBV27 to TRBJ2-7; weak D call: TRBD1 (5 bases). The germline V gene encodes CDR1 MNHEY and CDR2 SMNVEV (reference sequence). The CDR3 consists of 13 residues. The ends were cut back, 5 bases at V and 6 bases at J, with 14 bases in the middle. The CDR3 nucleotides are TGTGCCAGCAGTATGTTACAGGTTGGCGAGCAGTACTTC. It encodes CASSMLQVGEQYF.

V is TRBV6-5 and J is TRBJ1-3; 8 nucleotides match TRBD1. The CDR3 totals 14 residues. V lost 5 bases, J lost 3 bases, and 3 bases stayed unmatched. Germline CDR1 and CDR2: MNHEY and SVGAGI. The DNA for the CDR3 is TGTGCCAGCAGTATCAGGGGGCTTGGAAACACCATATATTTT. Its translation is CASSIRGLGNTIYF.

Notes on this clone: Given a far larger clone just one base away, this is likely a sequencing read error. This chain connects TRBV5-4 to TRBJ2-7; D may be TRBD1 (6 bases). The germline V gene encodes CDR1 SGHNT and CDR2 YYREEE (reference sequence). The CDR3 spans 17 residues. V gave up 4 bases and J gave up 9 bases, with 29 bases separating them. CDR3 in amino acids: CASSPAPPGHEDHVQYF. In nucleotides, the CDR3 is TGTGCCAGCAGCCCCGCACCCCCGGGACACGAGGACCACGTGCAGTACTTC.

Of note for this clone: Other DNA sequences from this sample encode an identical CDR3 as well. V usage is TRBV27 and J usage is TRBJ2-5, with 8 positions matching TRBD2. Germline V lookup: CDR1 MNHEY, CDR2 SMNVEV (reference sequence). J gave up 1 base and V 5 bases, and 12 bases lay outside the gene matches. There are 17 residues in the CDR3. CDR3 nucleotides: TGTGCCAGCAGTGGGCTAGGTGCGGGGGGAGGCCAAGAGACCCAGTACTTC. This translates into CASSGLGAGGGQETQYF.

The table lists this clone with a count of one. The genes are TRBV27 and TRBJ2-3; TRBD1 matches 7 bases. This CDR3 has 14 amino acids. Looked up from germline, CDR1 is MNHEY and CDR2 is SMNVEV (reference sequence). V dropped 4 bases and J dropped 0; count of bases not matched to a gene: 1. CDR3 protein: CASSSRGSTDTQYF. The CDR3 DNA follows: TGTGCCAGCAGTTCCAGGGGGAGCACAGATACGCAGTATTTT.

A remark on this clone: A read error may account for a junction end that differs from germline. V is TRBV5-5 and J is TRBJ1-6; no firm D call. The CDR3 contains 15 residues. Germline V CDR1 and CDR2: SGHKS, YYEKEE (reference sequence). CDR3 region: CASSQDGVGNSPLHF. For the CDR3, the DNA is TGCGCCAGCAGCCAAGACGGCGTCGGGAATTCACCCCTCCACTTT.

The chain combines TRBV6-1 with TRBJ2-7; D possibly corresponds to TRBD1 (5 bases). Trimming removed 6 bases at V and 2 bases at J, with 23 bases between. The CDR3 is 17 amino acids. Germline CDR1 is MNHNS and CDR2 is SASEGT. DNA of the CDR3: TGTGCCAGCAGCGAAATCCCGACAGCCTCCTCTACCTACGAGCAGTACTTC. It is translated as CASSEIPTASSTYEQYF.

This clone occurred once. The J gene is TRBJ1-2, the V gene TRBV7-9; D remains unclear. This CDR3 comprises 10 residues. The V gene's germline CDR1 is SEHNR and CDR2 FQNEAQ (reference sequence). V was cut by 5 bases and J by 8 bases, with 6 bases left in between. CDR3 region: CASSLLGYTF. CDR3 in DNA: TGTGCCAGCAGCCTCCTGGGCTACACCTTC.

The chain uses TRBV4-3 and TRBJ2-7; 9 nucleotides align to TRBD1. Germline CDR1 and CDR2: LGHNA and YSLEER. The CDR3 runs 15 residues. V lost 4 bases to trimming and J lost 1 base; unmatched junction nucleotides: 5. CDR3 sequence reads: CASSPRDRGSYEQYF. For the CDR3, the DNA is TGCGCCAGCAGCCCCCGAGACAGGGGGTCCTACGAGCAGTACTTC.

This chain links TRBV5-5 with TRBJ1-1, with 9 positions matching TRBD1. V lost 2 bases and J lost 2; bases outside the gene matches: 7. The CDR3 runs 16 residues. Germline assignment: CDR1 SGHKS and CDR2 YYEKEE (reference sequence). CDR3 DNA: TGTGCCAGCAGCTTCCCGACAGGGGGGGTCAACACTGAAGCTTTCTTT. Protein product: CASSFPTGGVNTEAFF.

This clone was found a few times. The CDR3 DNA sequence: TGTGCCAGTAGTCCTTCGACAGGTTTCTCCTACGAGCAGTACTTC. Encoded protein: CASSPSTGFSYEQYF. J is TRBJ2-7 and V is TRBV19, with D perhaps matching TRBD1 (6 bases). Looked up from germline, CDR1 is LNHDA and CDR2 is SQIVND (reference sequence). V dropped 5 bases and J dropped 0 bases, with 14 bases sitting between them. This CDR3 has 15 amino acids. The whole variable domain, remainder taken from reference TRBV19 and TRBJ2-7, is DGGITQSPKYLFRKEGQNVTLSCEQNLNHDAMYWYRQDPGQGLRLIYYSQIVNDFQKGDIAEGYSVSREKKESFPLTVTSAQKNPTAFYLCASSPSTGFSYEQYFGPGTRLTVT.

J is TRBJ2-3 and V is TRBV4-2; a weak D match, TRBD2 (6 bases). Trimming removed 5 bases from V and 5 bases from J, with 11 bases in between. CDR1 LGHNA and CDR2 YNFKEQ come from the germline V gene. CDR3 length: 13 amino acids. In DNA, the CDR3 is TGTGCCAGCAGCTTTGGGGGAGGAGATACGCAGTATTTT. Translated, it gives CASSFGGGDTQYF.

The chain links TRBV19 to TRBJ2-1; possible D gene TRBD1, 6 bases. The CDR3 is 14 residues long. V was clipped by 10 bases and J by 5 bases, with 18 bases between them. The germline V gene encodes CDR1 LNHDA and CDR2 SQIVND (reference sequence). CDR3 bases: TGTGCCACCGCGATGTGGGGGCCCAACAATGAGCAGTTCTTC. Residues: CATAMWGPNNEQFF. Full variable domain (remainder filled in from reference TRBV19 and TRBJ2-1): DGGITQSPKYLFRKEGQNVTLSCEQNLNHDAMYWYRQDPGQGLRLIYYSQIVNDFQKGDIAEGYSVSREKKESFPLTVTSAQKNPTAFYLCATAMWGPNNEQFFGPGTRLTVL.

In regard to this clone: Since a much larger clone is just one base distant, this may be a read error. This same CDR3 is encoded by further DNA sequences in the sample. The chain links TRBV7-9 to TRBJ1-2; 8 nucleotides match TRBD1. V lost 5 bases to trimming and J lost 8 bases; unmatched junction nucleotides: 19. CDR1 is SEHNR and CDR2 is FQNEAQ in the germline V gene (reference sequence). The CDR3 sequence is 17 residues long. Here the CDR3 DNA reads TGTGCCAGCAGCCAAGAGTACCCGGACAGGGAGAGACGGGGCTACACCTTC. As protein: CASSQEYPDRERRGYTF.